Included here is one T cell receptor (beta chain) sequence, with context. Its matching antigen is unknown. Germline values: CDR1 GTSNPN, CDR2 SVGIG (reference sequence). V dropped 0 bases and J dropped 8; count of bases not matched to a gene: 6. The CDR3 is 13 amino acids. The data were obtained in a study of cytomegalovirus exposure and HLA in healthy donors. Study-wide results and limits: Most of the TCR beta V segments (in an earlier analysis) were productive either about 90% or about 30% of the time. The listing of 150 to 200 TCR beta chains classed them as cytomegalovirus-associated.

Donors were ostensibly healthy at sampling, although undocumented immune exposures were probable. 13 Jbeta primers and 60 Vbeta primers were used for the PCR. The protocol was immunoSEQ multiplex PCR, while the TCRdb copy is restricted to in-frame clones and leaves out a portion. This table holds approximately 100,000 clones, about 81% found once. This receptor was taken from a man aged 45-60 years in good health and CMV-seronegative. This chain connects TRBV30 to TRBJ1-2; 7 nucleotides line up with TRBD1. Sequenced material: PBMCs. The CDR3: CAWSVRGRRGYTF. The DNA for the CDR3 is TGTGCCTGGAGTGTAAGGGGGCGACGGGGCTACACCTTC.